Included here is one T cell receptor (beta chain) sequence, with context. The antigen is unknown. The record originates from a study of blood T cells in healthy people across ages. The second PCR ran roughly 7 to 12 cycles with a sample-barcoded 5' primer and J-beta primers. Unique molecular identifiers of 12 random nucleotides labeled each cDNA. In TCRdb, the 5' RACE reads were re-called with MiXCR into one record per CDR3 protein. The sample includes about 1.5 million distinct CDR3 sequences, about 42% of them seen just once. V was trimmed by 5 bases and J by 2 bases, leaving 18 bases between them. The CDR3 has 16 amino acids. Germline CDR1 reads SEHNR; CDR2 reads FQNEAQ (reference sequence). Study-wide findings and caveats: Compared with aged donors, long-lived donors showed fewer expanded clones, suggesting selection. Per million T cells, the diversity of TCR beta decreased roughly linearly as age advanced.

This clonotype was obtained from a woman aged 18 to 35 in good health. The sample was blood. The rearrangement joins TRBV7-9 to TRBJ1-2; the D gene is possibly TRBD1 (6 bases). Written as DNA, the CDR3 is TGTGCCAGCAGCCCTCCGGACAGAGCTTTAAACTATGGCTACACCTTC. Amino acids: CASSPPDRALNYGYTF.